This T cell receptor beta chain was recovered during a study of molecular identifiers for immune sequencing clone quantification. Study-level background: The replicates split RNA from roughly 20,000 or 100,000 naive CD8 cells five ways and sequenced four.

TCRdb re-analysed the PCR reads in MiXCR, keeping a single row per CDR3 protein. This sample yields 50,000 to 70,000 distinct CDR3 sequences, of which 18% are seen a single time; about 1.4% belongs to the top ten. The CDR3 has 21 amino acids. V dropped 3 bases and J dropped 9; count of bases not matched to a gene: 29. Germline CDR1 DFQATT, CDR2 SNEGSKA (reference sequence). This sequence joins TRBV20-1 and TRBJ1-4; TRBD1 matches 9 bases. This receptor was taken from a human donor in good health. Some libraries in this study had Jurkat cell RNA spiked in. The sequenced material came from naive CD8+ T cells from blood, with Jurkat cell RNA spiked in. Stated subset: FACS-sorted CD8+CD4-CCR7+CD45RA+ naive T cells. The CDR3 loop is CSARGPTLWTGEVPTTKKLFF. The CDR3, as DNA: TGCAGTGCTAGGGGACCCACTTTGTGGACAGGGGAAGTTCCAACTACTAAAAAACTGTTTTTT.